The entry below describes one T cell receptor (beta chain). This sample is part of a study of blood T cell repertoires in COVID-19. Per the original methods: Amplification from reference gene primers served as the basis for estimated nucleated cell counts. The repertoire was sequenced with immunoSEQ multiplex PCR; TCRdb's copy has only in-frame clones and lacks some. The D gene and trimming were derived from the DNA, and the V and J assignments and clone size from that table. This table holds about 220,000 clones, about 80% found once. Everyone who took part was about 18 to 90 years old, and they came from some 23 US areas. The receptor's source is a middle-aged woman who had been exposed to COVID-19. The sample consisted of PBMCs or T cells enriched from blood (not recorded which).

The CDR3 sequence: CASSPRRGRGYGYTF. The CDR3, as DNA: TGTGCCAGCAGCCCTCGGCGGGGGCGCGGCTATGGCTACACCTTC. The chain recombines TRBV3-1 (or the pseudogene TRBV3-2) with TRBJ1-2; TRBD1 is a possible D gene (6 bases). Germline loops: CDR1 LGHDT, CDR2 YNNKEL (reference sequence). This CDR3 contains 15 residues. V was cut by 4 bases and J by 4 bases, with 16 bases left in between.